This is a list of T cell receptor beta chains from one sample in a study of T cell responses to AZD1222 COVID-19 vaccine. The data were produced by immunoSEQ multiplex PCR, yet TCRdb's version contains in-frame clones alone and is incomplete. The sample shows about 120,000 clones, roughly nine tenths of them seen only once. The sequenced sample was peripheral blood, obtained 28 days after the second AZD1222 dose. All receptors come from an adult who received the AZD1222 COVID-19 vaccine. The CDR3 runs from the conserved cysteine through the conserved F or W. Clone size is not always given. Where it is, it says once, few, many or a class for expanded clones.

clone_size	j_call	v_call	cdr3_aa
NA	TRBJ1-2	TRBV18	CASSPGTDEGYTF
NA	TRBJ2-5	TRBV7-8	CASSRAGNQETQYF
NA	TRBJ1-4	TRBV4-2	CASSQDWDLLTPTNEKLFF
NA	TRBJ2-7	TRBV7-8	CASQPAQGPSYEQYF
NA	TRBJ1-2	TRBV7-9	CASSAQGPYGYTF
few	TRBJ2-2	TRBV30	CAWSDHPDGPGELFF
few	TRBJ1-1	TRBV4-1	CASSLLAGVNTEAFF
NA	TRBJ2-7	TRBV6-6	CASSYADRGSTEQYF
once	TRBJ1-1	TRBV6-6	CASSSVVENTEAFF
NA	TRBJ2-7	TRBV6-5	CASSLGTGAYEQYF
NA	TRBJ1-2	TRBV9	CASSLTGGYGYTF
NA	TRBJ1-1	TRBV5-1	CASSLDEYKEAFF